The source of this T cell receptor beta chain is a study of patients and donors after allogeneic stem cell transplantation. TCRdb called the RT-PCR reads again in MiXCR, with one record for every CDR3 protein. The table has approximately 220,000 distinct CDR3 sequences, about 38% seen once. V was shortened by 6 bases and J by 2 bases, with 10 bases between the two germline ends. The CDR3 spans 13 residues. The sample taken for sequencing was blood, either unsorted or a sorted T cell fraction (not recorded which). The chain uses TRBV12-3 or TRBV12-4 and TRBJ1-2; D possibly corresponds to TRBD1 (5 bases). This sequence was found in a human donor who was either an allogeneic HSCT recipient or a stem cell or donor lymphocyte infusion donor (not recorded which). It is not recorded whose cells these are; they may come from a transplant donor. The CDR3 spells CASRLRENYGYTF. For the CDR3, the DNA is TGTGCCAGCAGACTCAGGGAGAACTATGGCTACACCTTC.